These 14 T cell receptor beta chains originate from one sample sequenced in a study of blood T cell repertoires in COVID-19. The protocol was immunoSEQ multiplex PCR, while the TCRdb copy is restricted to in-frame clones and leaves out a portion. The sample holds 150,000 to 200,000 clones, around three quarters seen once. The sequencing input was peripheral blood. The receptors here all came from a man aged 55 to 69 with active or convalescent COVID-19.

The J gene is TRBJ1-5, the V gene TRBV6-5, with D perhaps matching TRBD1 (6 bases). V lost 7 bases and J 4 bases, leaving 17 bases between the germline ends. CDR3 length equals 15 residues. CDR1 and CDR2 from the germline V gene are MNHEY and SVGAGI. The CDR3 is CASTPGGGMNQPQHF. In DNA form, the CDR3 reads TGTGCCAGCACTCCCGGGGGGGGCATGAATCAGCCCCAGCATTTT.

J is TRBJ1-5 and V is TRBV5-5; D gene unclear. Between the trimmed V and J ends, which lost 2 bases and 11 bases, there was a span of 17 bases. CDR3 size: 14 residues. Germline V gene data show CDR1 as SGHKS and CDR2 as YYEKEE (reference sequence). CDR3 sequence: CASSLRSTPSAQHF. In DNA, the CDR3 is TGTGCCAGCAGCTTACGGTCAACCCCGTCCGCCCAGCATTTT.

The CDR3 protein is CASSAIHGLARGETQYF. The DNA of the CDR3 is TGTGCCAGCAGTGCTATACACGGACTAGCGAGAGGAGAGACCCAGTACTTC. The chain joins TRBV25-1 to TRBJ2-5, with TRBD2 matching over 9 bases. Germline V gene sequence: CDR1 MGHDK, CDR2 SYGVNS. After removal of 4 bases from V and 4 bases from J, the junction contained 13 bases not matched to a gene. This CDR3 contains 17 residues.

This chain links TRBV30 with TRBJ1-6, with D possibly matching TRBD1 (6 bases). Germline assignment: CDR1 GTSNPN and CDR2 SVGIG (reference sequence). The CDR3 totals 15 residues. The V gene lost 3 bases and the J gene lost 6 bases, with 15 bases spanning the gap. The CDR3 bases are TGTGCCTGGAGACTCTTCCAGGGGCCTAATTCACCCCTCCACTTT. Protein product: CAWRLFQGPNSPLHF.

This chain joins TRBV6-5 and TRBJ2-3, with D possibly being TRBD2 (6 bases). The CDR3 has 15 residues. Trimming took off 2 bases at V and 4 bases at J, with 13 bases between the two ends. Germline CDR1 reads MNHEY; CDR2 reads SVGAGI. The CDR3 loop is CASSYDAGWADTQYF. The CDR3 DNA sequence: TGTGCCAGCAGTTACGATGCGGGATGGGCAGATACGCAGTATTTT.

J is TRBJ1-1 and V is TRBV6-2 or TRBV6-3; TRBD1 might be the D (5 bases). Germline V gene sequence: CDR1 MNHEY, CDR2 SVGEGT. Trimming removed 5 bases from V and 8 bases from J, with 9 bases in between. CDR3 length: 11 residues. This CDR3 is CASSGGVEAFF. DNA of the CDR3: TGTGCCAGCAGTGGGGGGGTCGAAGCTTTCTTT.

The CDR3, as DNA: TGCAGCGTTGGTCCGAGCGGGAGCCGACAGGAGCAGTTCTTC. This codes for CSVGPSGSRQEQFF. V and J are TRBV29-1 and TRBJ2-1, with 8 bases lining up with TRBD2. The CDR3 loop spans 14 amino acids. V shed 4 bases, J shed 10 bases, and the junction held 12 bases outside the gene matches. The germline gives CDR1 SQVTM, CDR2 ANQGSEA.

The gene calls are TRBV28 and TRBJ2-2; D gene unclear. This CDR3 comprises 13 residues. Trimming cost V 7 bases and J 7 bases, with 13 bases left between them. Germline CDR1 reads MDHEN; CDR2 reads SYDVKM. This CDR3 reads CASTDSLNGELFF. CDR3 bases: TGTGCCAGCACTGACTCCTTAAACGGGGAGCTGTTTTTT.

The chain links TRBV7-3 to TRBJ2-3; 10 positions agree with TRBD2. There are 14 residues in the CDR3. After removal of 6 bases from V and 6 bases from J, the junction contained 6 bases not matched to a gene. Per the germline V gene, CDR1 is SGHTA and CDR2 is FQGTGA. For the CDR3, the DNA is TGTGCCAGCAGTCCTAGCGGGGGAGGGGATACGCAGTATTTT. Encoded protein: CASSPSGGGDTQYF.

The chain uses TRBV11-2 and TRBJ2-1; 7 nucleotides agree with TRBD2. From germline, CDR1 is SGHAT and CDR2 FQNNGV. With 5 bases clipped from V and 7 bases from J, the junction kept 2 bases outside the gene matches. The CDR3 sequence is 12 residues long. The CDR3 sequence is CASSRTSNEQFF. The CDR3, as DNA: TGTGCCAGCAGCCGGACTAGTAATGAGCAGTTCTTC.

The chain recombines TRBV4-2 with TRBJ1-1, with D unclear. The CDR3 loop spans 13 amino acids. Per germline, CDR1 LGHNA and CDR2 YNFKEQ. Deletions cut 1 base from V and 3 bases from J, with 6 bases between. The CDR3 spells CASSQVEDTEAFF. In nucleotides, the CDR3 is TGTGCCAGCAGCCAAGTTGAGGACACTGAAGCTTTCTTT.

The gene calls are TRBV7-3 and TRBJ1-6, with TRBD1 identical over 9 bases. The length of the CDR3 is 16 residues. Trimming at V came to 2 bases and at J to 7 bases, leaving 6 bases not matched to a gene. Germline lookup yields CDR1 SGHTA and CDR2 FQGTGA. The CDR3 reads CASSLGTGYGNSPLHF. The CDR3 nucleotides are TGTGCCAGCAGCTTAGGGACAGGGTATGGGAATTCACCCCTCCACTTT.

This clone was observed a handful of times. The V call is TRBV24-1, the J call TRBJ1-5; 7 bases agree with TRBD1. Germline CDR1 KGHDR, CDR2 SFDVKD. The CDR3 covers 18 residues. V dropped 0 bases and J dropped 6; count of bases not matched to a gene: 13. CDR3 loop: CATSDLDTDREEGQPQHF. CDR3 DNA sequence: TGTGCCACCAGTGATTTGGATACTGACAGGGAAGAAGGTCAGCCCCAGCATTTT.

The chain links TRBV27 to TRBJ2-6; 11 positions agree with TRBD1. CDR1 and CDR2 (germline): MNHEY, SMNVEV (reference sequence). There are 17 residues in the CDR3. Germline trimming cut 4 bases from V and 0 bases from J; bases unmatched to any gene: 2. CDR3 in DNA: TGTGCCAGCAGTTGGACAGGGGGCGCCTCTGGGGCCAACGTCCTGACTTTC. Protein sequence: CASSWTGGASGANVLTF.